These T cell receptor beta chains were read from a single sample in a study of blood T cell repertoires in COVID-19. Some clones are missing from TCRdb's copy, which holds only in-frame ones; the method was immunoSEQ multiplex PCR. The data show fewer than 70,000 clones, with about 85% seen just once and roughly 8.8% held by the top ten. Sequencing was done on a sample of peripheral blood. These receptors were collected from a woman in her seventies with active COVID-19. CDR3s include the opening cysteine and the closing phenylalanine or tryptophan. The D gene is left open where the match is weak. Clone sizes are given selectively: once, few, many, or a class where the clone is expanded.

TRBD1	TRBV18	TRBJ2-2	.	CASSETGGVTGELFF	TGTGCCAGCTCAGAGACAGGGGGCGTCACCGGGGAGCTGTTTTTT
.	TRBV28	TRBJ1-2	.	CASSLSGFNYGYTF	TGTGCCAGCAGTTTATCCGGGTTTAACTATGGCTACACCTTC
TRBD2	TRBV10-2	TRBJ2-7	.	CASSIAGGTYEQYF	TGCGCCAGCAGTATAGCGGGAGGGACCTACGAGCAGTACTTC
TRBD1	TRBV5-1	TRBJ1-4	.	CASSLEGTGASNEKLFF	TGCGCCAGCAGCTTGGAGGGGACAGGGGCCTCTAATGAAAAACTGTTTTTT
TRBD1	TRBV25-1	TRBJ1-6	.	CASSLGQYGSPLHF	TGTGCCAGCTCCTTGGGACAGTACGGGTCACCCCTCCACTTT
TRBD1	TRBV19	TRBJ1-2	.	CASKTSGTGGFGYTF	TGTGCCAGTAAAACGTCCGGGACAGGGGGCTTTGGCTACACCTTC
TRBD1	TRBV5-1	TRBJ1-1	.	CASSSNGQAMGTEAFF	TGCGCCAGCAGCTCCAACGGACAGGCGATGGGGACTGAAGCTTTCTTT
.	TRBV19	TRBJ2-5	.	CASSILRGQETQYF	TGTGCCAGTAGTATTCTGCGGGGACAAGAGACCCAGTACTTC
TRBD2	TRBV2	TRBJ2-1	.	CASIPPGLAGTPSYNEQFF	TGTGCCAGCATCCCGCCGGGACTAGCGGGAACCCCCTCCTACAATGAGCAGTTCTTC
.	TRBV7-6	TRBJ2-1	.	CASSLVGRMVNEQFF	TGTGCCAGCAGCTTAGTGGGGAGGATGGTCAATGAGCAGTTCTTC
.	TRBV24-1	TRBJ1-4	.	CATSDTVGLHEKLFF	TGTGCCACCAGTGATACAGTTGGTTTACATGAAAAACTGTTTTTT
.	TRBV19	TRBJ2-1	once	CASSRGTSFNEQFF	TGTGCCAGTAGTCGGGGTACCAGTTTCAATGAGCAGTTCTTC
TRBD2	TRBV10-2	TRBJ2-3	.	CASSDGTSGISTDTQYF	TGCGCCAGCAGTGACGGGACTAGCGGGATAAGCACAGATACGCAGTATTTT
TRBD2	TRBV19	TRBJ2-7	.	CASSMGLAGLYEQYF	TGTGCCAGTAGTATGGGACTAGCGGGACTCTACGAGCAGTACTTC
TRBD1	TRBV28	TRBJ1-5	.	CASTSAGGSNQPQHF	TGTGCCAGCACCTCGGCAGGGGGGAGCAATCAGCCCCAGCATTTT
TRBD2	TRBV7-3	TRBJ2-2	.	CASSLNIAGDTGELFF	TGTGCCAGCAGCTTAAACATAGCGGGAGACACCGGGGAGCTGTTTTTT
TRBD2	TRBV10-2	TRBJ2-3	.	CASRPSGRVGTDTQYF	TGCGCCAGCAGGCCTAGCGGGAGGGTAGGCACAGATACGCAGTATTTT
TRBD2	TRBV9	TRBJ2-5	few	CASSARGLAGQETQYF	TGTGCCAGCAGCGCCCGAGGGTTAGCGGGGCAAGAGACCCAGTACTTC
.	TRBV11-2	TRBJ2-5	few	CASSGGGKETQYF	TGTGCCAGCAGCGGAGGAGGGAAAGAGACCCAGTACTTC
.	TRBV27	TRBJ1-1	.	CASSLSKYRERNTEAFF	TGTGCCAGCAGTTTATCGAAATACCGGGAGAGAAACACTGAAGCTTTCTTT
TRBD2	TRBV11-3	TRBJ2-2	.	CATSAGGPTGELFF	TGTGCTACGTCGGCGGGAGGGCCTACCGGGGAGCTGTTTTTT
TRBD1	TRBV28	TRBJ1-6	.	CASSTGTGFSPLHF	TGTGCCAGCAGTACCGGGACAGGATTCTCACCCCTCCACTTT
TRBD1	TRBV5-6	TRBJ1-5	.	CASSLGTGGWPQHF	TGTGCCAGCAGCTTAGGGACAGGGGGGTGGCCCCAGCATTTT
.	TRBV13	TRBJ2-3	.	CASSPGTSTQYF	TGTGCCAGCAGCCCTGGGACAAGTACGCAGTATTTT
.	TRBV11-1	TRBJ2-7	.	CASSLGSGSYEQYF	TGTGCCAGCAGCTTAGGGTCAGGATCCTACGAGCAGTACTTC
TRBD1	TRBV25-1	TRBJ1-2	.	CASSEATGGLYTF	TGTGCCAGCAGTGAGGCGACAGGGGGGTTGTACACCTTC
.	TRBV7-3	TRBJ2-3	.	CASSPTGTDTQYF	TGTGCCAGCAGCCCGACAGGCACAGATACGCAGTATTTT
.	TRBV27	TRBJ2-5	.	CASSLISGEPGETQYF	TGTGCCAGCAGTTTAATATCAGGGGAGCCCGGTGAGACCCAGTACTTC
.	TRBV6-1	TRBJ1-1	.	CASSEAAGLAVNTEAFF	TGTGCCAGCAGTGAAGCCGCCGGACTTGCGGTAAACACTGAAGCTTTCTTT
TRBD1	TRBV27	TRBJ1-2	.	CASSLSGGNQGYTF	TGTGCCAGCAGTTTGTCAGGGGGCAATCAGGGCTACACCTTC
.	TRBV12-3/TRBV12-4	TRBJ2-7	once	CASSLRVAYEQYF	TGTGCCAGCAGTTTACGTGTCGCCTACGAGCAGTACTTC
.	TRBV21-1	TRBJ2-7	.	CASTTTESRLAGSGEQYF	TGTGCCAGCACCACCACCGAGTCTCGACTAGCGGGAAGCGGCGAGCAGTACTTT
.	TRBV11-3	TRBJ2-1	.	CASSSTFAGSSYNEQFF	TGTGCCAGCAGCTCCACTTTTGCGGGGAGCTCCTACAATGAGCAGTTCTTC
.	TRBV19	TRBJ1-1	few	CASSITPGANTEAFF	TGTGCCAGTAGTATAACCCCTGGAGCCAACACTGAAGCTTTCTTT
.	TRBV11-1	TRBJ1-2	.	CASSSGTYYGYTF	TGTGCCAGCAGCTCCGGGACTTACTATGGCTACACCTTC
.	TRBV28	TRBJ2-3	once	CASSFPVRGTPTDTQYF	TGTGCCAGCAGTTTCCCTGTCCGAGGGACTCCCACAGATACGCAGTATTTT
.	TRBV15	TRBJ1-5	once	CATSSPSRTGNQPQHF	TGTGCCACCAGCAGTCCTTCCAGGACAGGCAATCAGCCCCAGCATTTT
.	TRBV10-1	TRBJ2-1	.	CASSLQGYNEQFF	TGCGCCAGCAGTTTACAGGGATACAATGAGCAGTTCTTC
.	TRBV5-8	TRBJ1-5	.	CASSLDVGANQPQHF	TGTGCCAGCAGCTTGGATGTTGGGGCCAATCAGCCCCAGCATTTT
.	TRBV28	TRBJ2-7	.	CASSSQGREQYF	TGTGCCAGCAGCAGCCAGGGTCGCGAGCAGTACTTC
TRBD1	TRBV2	TRBJ1-3	.	CASSKHRGTYDSGNTIYF	TGTGCCAGCAGTAAGCACAGGGGCACCTACGACTCTGGAAACACCATATATTTT
.	TRBV18	TRBJ1-1	.	CASAGTLNTEAFF	TGTGCCAGCGCCGGGACACTGAACACTGAAGCTTTCTTT
TRBD2	TRBV19	TRBJ2-3	.	CASSPLAGRPNTDTQYF	TGTGCCAGTAGTCCACTAGCGGGCAGACCTAACACAGATACGCAGTATTTT
.	TRBV28	TRBJ2-7	.	CASSFFLEQYF	TGTGCCAGCAGTTTTTTCCTAGAGCAGTACTTC
.	TRBV20-1	TRBJ2-1	.	CSASTRAALSYNEQFF	TGCAGTGCTAGTACCCGAGCGGCACTTTCCTACAATGAGCAGTTCTTC
TRBD2	TRBV4-2	TRBJ2-3	.	CASSQDRLAGPSTDTQYF	TGTGCCAGCAGCCAAGATCGACTAGCGGGACCTAGCACAGATACGCAGTATTTT
TRBD2	TRBV7-2	TRBJ2-7	.	CASSLKLAVALYF	TGTGCCAGCAGCTTAAAGCTAGCGGTAGCACTGTACTTC
.	TRBV10-1	TRBJ2-1	.	CASSVPGDNEQFF	TGCGCCAGCAGTGTGCCGGGAGACAATGAGCAGTTCTTC
.	TRBV5-6	TRBJ2-3	.	CASSPDGAVYTDTQYF	TGTGCCAGCAGCCCGGACGGAGCGGTATACACAGATACGCAGTATTTT
.	TRBV11-2	TRBJ2-1	.	CASSSGGNEHNEQFF	TGTGCCAGCAGCTCAGGGGGGAACGAACACAATGAGCAGTTCTTC
TRBD1	TRBV6-5	TRBJ1-2	.	CASSYSTGGGNGYTF	TGTGCCAGCAGTTACTCGACAGGGGGCGGGAATGGCTACACCTTC
TRBD2	TRBV5-1	TRBJ2-3	.	CASSLLASGSSDTQYF	TGCGCCAGCAGCTTGCTCGCTAGCGGGAGCTCAGATACGCAGTATTTT
TRBD1	TRBV28	TRBJ2-7	.	CASSLGGTGGGEQYF	TGTGCCAGCAGTTTAGGTGGGACAGGGGGGGGCGAGCAGTACTTC
.	TRBV6-2/TRBV6-3	TRBJ2-3	.	CASSYSGAADTQYF	TGTGCCAGCAGTTACTCAGGGGCGGCAGATACGCAGTATTTT